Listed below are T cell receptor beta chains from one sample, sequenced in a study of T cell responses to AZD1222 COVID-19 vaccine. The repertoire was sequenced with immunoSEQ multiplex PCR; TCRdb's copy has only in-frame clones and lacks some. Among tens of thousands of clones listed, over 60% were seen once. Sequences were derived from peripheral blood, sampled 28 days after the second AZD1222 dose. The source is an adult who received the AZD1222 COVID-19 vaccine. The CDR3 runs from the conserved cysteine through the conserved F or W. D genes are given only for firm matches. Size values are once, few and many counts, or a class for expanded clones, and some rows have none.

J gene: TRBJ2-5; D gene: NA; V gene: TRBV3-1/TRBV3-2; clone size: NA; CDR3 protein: CASSQDTPAEQETQYF; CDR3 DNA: TGTGCCAGCAGCCAAGATACCCCCGCAGAACAAGAGACCCAGTACTTC
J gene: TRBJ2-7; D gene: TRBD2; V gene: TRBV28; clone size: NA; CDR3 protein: CASSIERELYEQYF; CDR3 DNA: TGTGCCAGCAGTATAGAGCGGGAGTTGTACGAGCAGTACTTC
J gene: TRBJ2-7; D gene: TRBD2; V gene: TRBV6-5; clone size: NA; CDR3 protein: CASSYMASGRGEQYF; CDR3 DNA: TGTGCCAGCAGTTATATGGCTAGCGGGAGAGGGGAGCAGTACTTC
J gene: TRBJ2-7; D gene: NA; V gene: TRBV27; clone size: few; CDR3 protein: CASSSQGLSSYEQYF; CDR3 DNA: TGTGCCAGCAGTTCCCAGGGACTTTCATCCTACGAGCAGTACTTC
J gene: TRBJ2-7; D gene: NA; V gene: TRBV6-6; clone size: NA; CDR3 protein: CATSQGFHEQYF; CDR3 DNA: TGTGCCACCTCTCAGGGGTTCCACGAGCAGTACTTC
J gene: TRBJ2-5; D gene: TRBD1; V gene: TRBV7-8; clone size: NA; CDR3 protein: CASSTPTGLETQYF; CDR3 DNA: TGTGCCAGCAGCACTCCGACAGGGCTGGAGACCCAGTACTTC
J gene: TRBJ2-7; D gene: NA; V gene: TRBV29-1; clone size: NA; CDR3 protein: CSVEVDGGLYEQYF; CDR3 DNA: TGCAGCGTTGAGGTCGATGGAGGGCTCTACGAGCAGTACTTC
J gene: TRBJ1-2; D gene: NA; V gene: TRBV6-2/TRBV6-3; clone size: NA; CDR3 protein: CASSVGSYGYTF; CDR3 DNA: TGTGCCAGCAGTGTCGGATCATATGGCTACACCTTC
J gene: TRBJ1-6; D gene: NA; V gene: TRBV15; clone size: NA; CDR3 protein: CATSRDTGQGSPLHF; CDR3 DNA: TGTGCCACCAGCAGAGATACCGGGCAGGGTTCACCCCTCCACTTT
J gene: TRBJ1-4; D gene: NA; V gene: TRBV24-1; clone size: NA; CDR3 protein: CATSGVEVREKLFF; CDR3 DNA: TGTGCCACCAGTGGCGTTGAAGTAAGGGAAAAACTGTTTTTT
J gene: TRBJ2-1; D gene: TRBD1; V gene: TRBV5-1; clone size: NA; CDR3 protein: CASSAGTEQNEQFF; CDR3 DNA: TGCGCCAGCAGCGCCGGGACAGAGCAAAATGAGCAGTTCTTC
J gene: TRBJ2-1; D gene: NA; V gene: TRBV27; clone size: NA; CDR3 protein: CASGPGPQVINEQFF; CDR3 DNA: TGTGCCAGCGGACCGGGACCCCAAGTAATCAATGAGCAGTTCTTC
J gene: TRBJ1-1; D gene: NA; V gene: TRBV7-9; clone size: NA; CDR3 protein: CASHYWGPEDTEAFF; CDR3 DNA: TGTGCCAGTCATTATTGGGGGCCGGAGGACACTGAAGCTTTCTTT
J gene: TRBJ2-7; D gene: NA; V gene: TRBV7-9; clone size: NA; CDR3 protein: CASSPSVYEQYF; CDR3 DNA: TGTGCCAGCAGCCCCTCCGTATACGAGCAGTACTTC
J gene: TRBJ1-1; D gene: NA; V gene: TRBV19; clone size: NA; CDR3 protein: CASTRGLLLNTEAFF; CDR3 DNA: TGTGCCAGTACTAGGGGTCTATTATTGAACACTGAAGCTTTCTTT
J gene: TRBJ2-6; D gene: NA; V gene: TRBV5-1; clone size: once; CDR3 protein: CASSAGGSTGANVLTF; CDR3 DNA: TGCGCCAGCAGCGCAGGCGGCTCAACTGGGGCCAACGTCCTGACTTTC
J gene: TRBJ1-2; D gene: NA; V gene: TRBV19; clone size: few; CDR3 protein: CASRDRSNYGYTF; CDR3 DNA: TGTGCCAGTAGAGACAGGTCCAACTATGGCTACACCTTC
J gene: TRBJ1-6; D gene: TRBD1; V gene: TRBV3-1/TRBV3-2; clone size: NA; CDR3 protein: CASSLNYRGQSPLHF; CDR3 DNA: TGTGCCAGCAGCCTAAATTACAGGGGCCAGTCACCCCTCCACTTT
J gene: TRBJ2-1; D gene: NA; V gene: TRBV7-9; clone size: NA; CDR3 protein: CASSIRGGEGEQFF; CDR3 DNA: TGTGCCAGCAGCATTAGAGGAGGCGAGGGTGAGCAGTTCTTC
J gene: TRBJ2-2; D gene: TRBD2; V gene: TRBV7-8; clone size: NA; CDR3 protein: CASSRSGPNTGELFF; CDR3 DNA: TGTGCCAGCAGTCGTAGCGGGCCGAACACCGGGGAGCTGTTTTTT
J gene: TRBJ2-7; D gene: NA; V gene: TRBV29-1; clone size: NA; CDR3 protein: CSVRDTYEQYF; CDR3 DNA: TGCAGCGTCCGGGATACCTACGAGCAGTACTTC
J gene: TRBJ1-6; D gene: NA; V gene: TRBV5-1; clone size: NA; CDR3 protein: CASSSGGTASPLHF; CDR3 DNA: TGCGCCAGCAGCTCCGGGGGGACTGCTTCACCCCTCCACTTT
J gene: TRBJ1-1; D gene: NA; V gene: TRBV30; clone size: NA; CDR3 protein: CAWSVAPVVTEAFF; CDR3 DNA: TGTGCCTGGAGTGTAGCACCGGTCGTCACTGAAGCTTTCTTT
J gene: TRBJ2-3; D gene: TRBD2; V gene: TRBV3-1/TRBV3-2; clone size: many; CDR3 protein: CASSQFSGGAGTQYF; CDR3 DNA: TGTGCCAGCAGCCAGTTTAGCGGGGGGGCCGGTACGCAGTATTTT
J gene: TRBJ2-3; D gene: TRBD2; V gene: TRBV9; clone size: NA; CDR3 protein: CASSPYSGTPDTQYF; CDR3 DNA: TGTGCCAGCAGCCCCTATAGCGGGACTCCAGATACGCAGTATTTT
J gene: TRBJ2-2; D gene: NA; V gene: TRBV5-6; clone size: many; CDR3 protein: CASSANTGELFF; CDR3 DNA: TGTGCCAGCAGCGCGAACACCGGGGAGCTGTTTTTT
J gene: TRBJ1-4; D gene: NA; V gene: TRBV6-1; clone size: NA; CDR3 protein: CASSELGGGLNEKLFF; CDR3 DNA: TGTGCCAGCAGTGAATTAGGGGGGGGACTTAATGAAAAACTGTTTTTT
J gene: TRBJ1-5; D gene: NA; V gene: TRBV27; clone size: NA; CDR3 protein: CASSLGGQPQHF; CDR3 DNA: TGTGCCAGCAGTTTGGGTGGGCAGCCCCAGCATTTT
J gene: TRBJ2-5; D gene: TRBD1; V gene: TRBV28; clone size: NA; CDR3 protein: CASSDTGGGETQYF; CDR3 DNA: TGTGCCAGCAGTGACACAGGGGGTGGAGAGACCCAGTACTTC
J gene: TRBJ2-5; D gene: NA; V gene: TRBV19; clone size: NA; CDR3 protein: CASRSTAAGETQYF; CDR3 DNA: TGTGCCAGCCGTTCGACCGCCGCGGGAGAGACCCAGTACTTC
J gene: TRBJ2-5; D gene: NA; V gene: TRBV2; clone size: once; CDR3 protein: CASSVQGETQYF; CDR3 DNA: TGTGCCAGCAGTGTGCAGGGGGAGACCCAGTACTTC
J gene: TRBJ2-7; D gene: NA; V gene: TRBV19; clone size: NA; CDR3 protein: CASSPRGTHEQYF; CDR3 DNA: TGTGCCAGTAGTCCCCGAGGGACTCACGAGCAGTACTTC
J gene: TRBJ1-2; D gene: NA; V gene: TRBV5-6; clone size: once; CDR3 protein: CASSFSSLLNYGYTF; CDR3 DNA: TGTGCCAGCAGCTTTAGCTCCCTCCTTAACTATGGCTACACCTTC
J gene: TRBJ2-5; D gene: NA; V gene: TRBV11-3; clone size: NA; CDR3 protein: CASSFPGQSETQYF; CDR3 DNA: TGTGCCAGCAGCTTCCCCGGTCAATCGGAGACCCAGTACTTC
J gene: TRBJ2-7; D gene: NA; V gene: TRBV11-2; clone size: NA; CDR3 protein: CASSRAGDYEQYF; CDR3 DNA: TGTGCCAGCAGCAGAGCAGGGGACTACGAGCAGTACTTC
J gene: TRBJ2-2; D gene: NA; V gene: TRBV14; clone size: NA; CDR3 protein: CASSQQGYTGELFF; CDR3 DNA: TGTGCCAGCAGTCAACAGGGTTACACCGGGGAGCTGTTTTTT
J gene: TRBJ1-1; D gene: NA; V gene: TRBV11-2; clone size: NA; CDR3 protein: CASSLLRLNTEAFF; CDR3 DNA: TGTGCCAGCAGCTTACTCAGGCTTAACACTGAAGCTTTCTTT
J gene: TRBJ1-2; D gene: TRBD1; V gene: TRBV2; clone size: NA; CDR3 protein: CASSEARGNGYTF; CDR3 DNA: TGTGCCAGCAGTGAAGCCAGGGGGAATGGCTACACCTTC
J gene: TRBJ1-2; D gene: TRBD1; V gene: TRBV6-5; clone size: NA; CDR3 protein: CASSQGADYGYTF; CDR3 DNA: TGTGCCAGCAGCCAGGGGGCAGACTATGGCTACACCTTC
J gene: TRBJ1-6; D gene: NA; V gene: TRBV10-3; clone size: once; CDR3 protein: CAARDRLNSPLHF; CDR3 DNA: TGTGCCGCCAGGGACCGCTTAAATTCACCCCTCCACTTT
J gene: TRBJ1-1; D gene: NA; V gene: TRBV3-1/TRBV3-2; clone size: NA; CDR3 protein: CASSQSVGEAFF; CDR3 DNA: TGTGCCAGCAGCCAATCCGTCGGTGAAGCTTTCTTT
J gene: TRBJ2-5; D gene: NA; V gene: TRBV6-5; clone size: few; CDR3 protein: CASRKQGGGTQYF; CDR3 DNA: TGTGCCAGCAGAAAACAGGGAGGCGGGACCCAGTACTTC
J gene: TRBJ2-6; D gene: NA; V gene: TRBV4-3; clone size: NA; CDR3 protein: CASSQGGSGANVLTF; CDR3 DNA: TGCGCCAGCAGCCAAGGGGGGTCTGGGGCCAACGTCCTGACTTTC
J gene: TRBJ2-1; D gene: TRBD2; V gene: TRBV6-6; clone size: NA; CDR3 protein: CASSPRLAGGPSYNEQFF; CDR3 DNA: TGTGCCAGCAGTCCAAGACTAGCGGGGGGGCCATCTTACAATGAGCAGTTCTTC
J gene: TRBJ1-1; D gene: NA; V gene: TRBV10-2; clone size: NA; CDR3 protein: CASAPGTTPEAFF; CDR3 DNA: TGCGCCAGCGCGCCGGGAACGACCCCTGAAGCTTTCTTT
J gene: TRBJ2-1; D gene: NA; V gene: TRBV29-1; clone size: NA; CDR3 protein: CSADSYNEQFF; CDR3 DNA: TGCAGCGCGGATTCTTACAATGAGCAGTTCTTC
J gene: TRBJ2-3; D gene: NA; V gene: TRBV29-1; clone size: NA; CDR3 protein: CSVGGRSTTDTQYF; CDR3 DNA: TGCAGCGTTGGGGGGCGCAGCACCACAGATACGCAGTATTTT
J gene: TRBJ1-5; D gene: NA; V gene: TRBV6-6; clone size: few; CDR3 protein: CASNPTRVGKNQPQHF; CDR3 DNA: TGTGCCAGCAACCCAACTAGAGTTGGCAAAAATCAGCCCCAGCATTTT
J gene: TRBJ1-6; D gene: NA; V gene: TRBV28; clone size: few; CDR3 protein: CASSLDGENSPLHF; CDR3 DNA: TGTGCCAGCAGTCTGGACGGCGAAAATTCACCCCTCCACTTT
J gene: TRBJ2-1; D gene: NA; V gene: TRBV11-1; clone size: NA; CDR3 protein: CASSPGLEGYEQFF; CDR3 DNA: TGTGCCAGCAGCCCAGGTTTGGAGGGCTATGAGCAGTTCTTC
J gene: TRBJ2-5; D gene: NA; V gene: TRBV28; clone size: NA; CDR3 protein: CASSFPRGGAAQETQYF; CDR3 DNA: TGTGCCAGCAGTTTTCCCCGTGGAGGGGCGGCACAAGAGACCCAGTACTTC
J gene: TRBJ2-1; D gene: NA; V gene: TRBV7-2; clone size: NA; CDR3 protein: CASSLASSGGAYNEQFF; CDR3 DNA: TGTGCCAGCAGCTTAGCATCCAGCGGAGGGGCCTATAATGAGCAGTTCTTC
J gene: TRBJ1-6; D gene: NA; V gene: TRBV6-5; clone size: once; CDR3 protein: CASSYGAPYNSPLHF; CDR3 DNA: TGTGCCAGCAGTTATGGTGCACCCTATAATTCACCCCTCCACTTT
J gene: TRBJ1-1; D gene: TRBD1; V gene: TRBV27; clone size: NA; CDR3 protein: CASKGDRRGNTEAFF; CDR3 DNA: TGTGCCAGCAAAGGGGACAGGCGGGGGAACACTGAAGCTTTCTTT
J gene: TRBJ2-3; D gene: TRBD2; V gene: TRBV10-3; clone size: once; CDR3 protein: CAIQRGGSTDTQYF; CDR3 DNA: TGTGCCATCCAGCGGGGGGGGAGCACAGATACGCAGTATTTT
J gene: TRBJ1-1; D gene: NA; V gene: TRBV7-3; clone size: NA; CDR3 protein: CASSIDGTNTEAFF; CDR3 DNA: TGTGCCAGCAGCATAGACGGAACGAACACTGAAGCTTTCTTT
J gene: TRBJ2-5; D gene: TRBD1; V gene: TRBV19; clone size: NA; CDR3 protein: CASSMGQGVETQYF; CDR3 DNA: TGTGCCAGTAGTATGGGACAGGGCGTAGAGACCCAGTACTTC
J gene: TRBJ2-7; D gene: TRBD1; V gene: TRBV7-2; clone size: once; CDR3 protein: CASSSGTGLHEQYF; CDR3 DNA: TGTGCCAGCAGCTCGGGGACAGGTTTACACGAGCAGTACTTC
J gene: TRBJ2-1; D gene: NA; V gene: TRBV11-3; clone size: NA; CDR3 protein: CASSLETDNEQFF; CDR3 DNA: TGTGCCAGCAGCTTAGAGACCGACAATGAGCAGTTCTTC
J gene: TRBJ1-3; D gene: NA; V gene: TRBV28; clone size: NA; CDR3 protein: CASRQSDGYSGNTIYF; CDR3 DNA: TGTGCCAGCAGACAGTCGGACGGATACTCTGGAAACACCATATATTTT